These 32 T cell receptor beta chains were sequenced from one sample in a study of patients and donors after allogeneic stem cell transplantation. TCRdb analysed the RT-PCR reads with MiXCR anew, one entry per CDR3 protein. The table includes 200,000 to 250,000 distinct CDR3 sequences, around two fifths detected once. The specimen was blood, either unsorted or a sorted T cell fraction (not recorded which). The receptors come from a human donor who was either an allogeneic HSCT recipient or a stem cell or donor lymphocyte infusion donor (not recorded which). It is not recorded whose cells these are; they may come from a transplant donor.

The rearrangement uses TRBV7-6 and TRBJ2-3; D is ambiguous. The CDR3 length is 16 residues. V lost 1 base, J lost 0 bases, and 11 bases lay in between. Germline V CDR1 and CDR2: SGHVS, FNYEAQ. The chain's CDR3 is CASSLVSSSSTDTQYF. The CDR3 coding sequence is TGTGCCAGCAGCTTAGTCAGTTCCTCTAGCACAGATACGCAGTATTTT.

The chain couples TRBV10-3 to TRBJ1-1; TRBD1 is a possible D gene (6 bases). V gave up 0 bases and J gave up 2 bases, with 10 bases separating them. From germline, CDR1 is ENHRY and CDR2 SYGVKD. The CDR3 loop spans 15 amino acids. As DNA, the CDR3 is TGTGCCATCAGTGAGTCAGGGGGACAAAACACTGAAGCTTTCTTT. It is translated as CAISESGGQNTEAFF.

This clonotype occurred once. CDR3 residues: CASSSGLTSGNTIYF. The CDR3 coding sequence is TGCGCCAGCAGCTCGGGACTTACCTCTGGAAACACCATATATTTT. The chain links TRBV5-1 to TRBJ1-3; D is perhaps TRBD1 (5 bases). CDR1 SGHRS and CDR2 YFSETQ come from the germline V gene. The CDR3 loop spans 15 amino acids. V lost 3 bases and J lost 0, with 10 bases in between.

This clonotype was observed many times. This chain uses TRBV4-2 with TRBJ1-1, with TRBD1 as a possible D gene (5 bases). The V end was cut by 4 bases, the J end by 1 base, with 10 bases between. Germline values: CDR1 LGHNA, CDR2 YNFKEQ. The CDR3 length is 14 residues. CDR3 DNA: TGTGCCAGCAGCCCCCGGGACCGGAACACTGAAGCTTTCTTT. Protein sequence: CASSPRDRNTEAFF.

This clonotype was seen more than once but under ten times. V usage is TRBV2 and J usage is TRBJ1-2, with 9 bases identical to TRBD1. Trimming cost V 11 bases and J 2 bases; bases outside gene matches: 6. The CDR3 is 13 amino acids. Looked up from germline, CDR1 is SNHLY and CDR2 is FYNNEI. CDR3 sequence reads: CAQRDRDNYGYTF. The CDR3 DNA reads TGTGCCCAACGGGACAGGGACAACTATGGCTACACCTTC.

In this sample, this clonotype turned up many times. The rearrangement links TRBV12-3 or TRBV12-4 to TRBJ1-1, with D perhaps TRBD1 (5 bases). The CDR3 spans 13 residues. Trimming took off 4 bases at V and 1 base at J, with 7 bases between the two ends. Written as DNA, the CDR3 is TGTGCCAGCAGTTCTGGGGGGAACACTGAAGCTTTCTTT. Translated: CASSSGGNTEAFF.

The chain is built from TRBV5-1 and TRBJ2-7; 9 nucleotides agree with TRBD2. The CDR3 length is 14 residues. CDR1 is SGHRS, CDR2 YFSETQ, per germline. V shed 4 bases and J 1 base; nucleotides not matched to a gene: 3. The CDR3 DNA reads TGCGCCAGCAGCATGACTAGCGGATCCTACGAGCAGTACTTC. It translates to CASSMTSGSYEQYF.

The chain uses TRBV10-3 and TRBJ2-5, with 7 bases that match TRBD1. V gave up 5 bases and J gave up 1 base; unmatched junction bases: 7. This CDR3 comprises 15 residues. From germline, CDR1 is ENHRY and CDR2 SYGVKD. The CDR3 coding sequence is TGTGCCATCAGTAAGCACGACAGGGTCCAAGAGACCCAGTACTTC. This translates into CAISKHDRVQETQYF.

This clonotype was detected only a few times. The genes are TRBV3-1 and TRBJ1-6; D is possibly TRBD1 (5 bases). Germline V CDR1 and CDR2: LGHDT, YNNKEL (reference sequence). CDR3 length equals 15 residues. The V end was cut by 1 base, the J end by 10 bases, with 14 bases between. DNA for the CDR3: TGTGCCAGCAGCCAAGGTGCCGGGGGAGGCTCACCCCTCCACTTT. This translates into CASSQGAGGGSPLHF.

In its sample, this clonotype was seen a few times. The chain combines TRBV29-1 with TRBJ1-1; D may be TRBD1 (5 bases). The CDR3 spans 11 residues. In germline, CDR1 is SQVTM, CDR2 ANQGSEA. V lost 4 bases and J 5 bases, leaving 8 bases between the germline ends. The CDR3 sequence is CSVVQGTEAFF. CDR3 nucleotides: TGCAGCGTTGTCCAGGGAACTGAAGCTTTCTTT.

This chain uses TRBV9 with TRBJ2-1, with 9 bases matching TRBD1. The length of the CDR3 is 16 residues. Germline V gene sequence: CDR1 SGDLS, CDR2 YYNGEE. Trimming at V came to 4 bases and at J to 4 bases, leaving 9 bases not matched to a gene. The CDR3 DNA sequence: TGTGCCAGCAGCTTCTTCCGGGACAGGGCATACAATGAGCAGTTCTTC. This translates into CASSFFRDRAYNEQFF.

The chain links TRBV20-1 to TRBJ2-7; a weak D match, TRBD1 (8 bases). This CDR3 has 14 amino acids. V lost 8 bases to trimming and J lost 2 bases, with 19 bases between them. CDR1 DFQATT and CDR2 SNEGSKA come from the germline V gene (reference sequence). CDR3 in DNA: TGCAGTACCCCACAGGGGGGGTTGACCTACGAGCAGTACTTC. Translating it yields CSTPQGGLTYEQYF.

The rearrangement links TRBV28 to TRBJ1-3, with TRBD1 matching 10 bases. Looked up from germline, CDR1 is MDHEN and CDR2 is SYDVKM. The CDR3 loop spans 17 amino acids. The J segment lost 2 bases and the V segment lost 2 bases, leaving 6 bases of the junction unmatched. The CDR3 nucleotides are TGTGCCAGCAGTTTACTATCCGACAGGGGGCCTGGAAACACCATATATTTT. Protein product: CASSLLSDRGPGNTIYF.

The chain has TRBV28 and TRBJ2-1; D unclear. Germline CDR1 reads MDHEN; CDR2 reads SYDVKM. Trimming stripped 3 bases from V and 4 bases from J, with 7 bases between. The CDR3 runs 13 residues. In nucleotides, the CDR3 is TGTGCCAGCAGTTTGAGAGAGTACAATGAGCAGTTCTTC. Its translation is CASSLREYNEQFF.

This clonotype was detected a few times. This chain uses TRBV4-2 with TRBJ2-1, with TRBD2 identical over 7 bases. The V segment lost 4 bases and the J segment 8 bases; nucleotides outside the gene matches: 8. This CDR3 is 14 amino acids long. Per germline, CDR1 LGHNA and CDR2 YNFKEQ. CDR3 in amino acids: CASSPQRGFYEQFF. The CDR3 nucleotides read TGTGCCAGCAGCCCCCAGCGGGGTTTCTATGAGCAGTTCTTC.

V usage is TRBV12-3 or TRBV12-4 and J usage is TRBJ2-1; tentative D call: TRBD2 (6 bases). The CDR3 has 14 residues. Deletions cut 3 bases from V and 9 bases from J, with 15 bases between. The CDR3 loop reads CASSLGTPSREQFF. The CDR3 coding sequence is TGTGCCAGCAGTTTGGGGACTCCCTCTCGTGAGCAGTTCTTC.

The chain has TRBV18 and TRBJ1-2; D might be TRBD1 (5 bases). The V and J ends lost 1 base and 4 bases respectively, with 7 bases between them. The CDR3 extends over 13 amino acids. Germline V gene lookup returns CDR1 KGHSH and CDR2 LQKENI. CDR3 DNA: TGTGCCAGCTCACCACAGGGACGCTATGGCTACACCTTC. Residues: CASSPQGRYGYTF.

CDR3 residues: CASSPPGLAGTKNIQYF. The CDR3 DNA sequence: TGTGCCAGCAGCCCACCGGGACTAGCGGGGACCAAAAACATTCAGTACTTC. The rearrangement joins TRBV28 to TRBJ2-4, with TRBD2 matching over 13 bases. The V gene end was trimmed by 6 bases and the J gene end by 2 bases; junction bases not matched to a gene: 7. Germline CDR1 MDHEN, CDR2 SYDVKM. The CDR3 spans 17 residues. The complete variable domain, with remaining parts taken from reference TRBV28 and TRBJ2-4, reads DVKVTQSSRYLVKRTGEKVFLECVQDMDHENMFWYRQDPGLGLRLIYFSYDVKMKEKGDIPEGYSVSREKKERFSLILESASTNQTSMYLCASSPPGLAGTKNIQYFGAGTRLSVL.

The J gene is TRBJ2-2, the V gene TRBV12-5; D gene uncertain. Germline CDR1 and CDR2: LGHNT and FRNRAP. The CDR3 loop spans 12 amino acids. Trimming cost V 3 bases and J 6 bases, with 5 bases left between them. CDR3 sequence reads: CASGLGSGELFF. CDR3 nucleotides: TGTGCTAGTGGTTTAGGCTCCGGGGAGCTGTTTTTT.

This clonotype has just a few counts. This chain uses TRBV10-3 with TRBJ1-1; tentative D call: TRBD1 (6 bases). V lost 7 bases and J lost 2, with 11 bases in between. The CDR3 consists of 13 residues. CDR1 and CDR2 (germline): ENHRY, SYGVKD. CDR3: CAITRTANTEAFF. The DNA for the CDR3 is TGTGCCATCACCCGGACAGCCAACACTGAAGCTTTCTTT.

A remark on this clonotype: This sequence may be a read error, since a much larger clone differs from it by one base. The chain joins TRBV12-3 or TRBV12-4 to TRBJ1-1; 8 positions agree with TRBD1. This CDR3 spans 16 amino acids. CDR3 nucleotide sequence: TGTGCCGGCAGTCCCTCGGACAGGGAACGGGCCACTGAAGCTTTCTTT. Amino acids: CAGSPSDRERATEAFF.

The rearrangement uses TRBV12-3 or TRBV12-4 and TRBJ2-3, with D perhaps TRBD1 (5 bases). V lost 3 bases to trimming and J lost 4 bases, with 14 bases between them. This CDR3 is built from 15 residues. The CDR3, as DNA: TGTGCCAGCAGTTTTCGACAGATTCGGGCAGATACGCAGTATTTT. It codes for CASSFRQIRADTQYF.

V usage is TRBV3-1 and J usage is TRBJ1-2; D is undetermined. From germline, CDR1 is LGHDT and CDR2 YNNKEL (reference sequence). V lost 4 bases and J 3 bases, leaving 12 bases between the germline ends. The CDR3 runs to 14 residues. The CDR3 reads CASSPLERHYGYTF. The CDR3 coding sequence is TGTGCCAGCAGCCCCCTTGAGAGACACTATGGCTACACCTTC.

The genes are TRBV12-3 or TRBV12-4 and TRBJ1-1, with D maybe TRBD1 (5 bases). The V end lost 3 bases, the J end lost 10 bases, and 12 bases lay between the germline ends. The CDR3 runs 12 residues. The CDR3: CASSFQGLGAFF. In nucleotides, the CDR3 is TGTGCCAGCAGTTTTCAGGGCCTGGGAGCTTTCTTT.

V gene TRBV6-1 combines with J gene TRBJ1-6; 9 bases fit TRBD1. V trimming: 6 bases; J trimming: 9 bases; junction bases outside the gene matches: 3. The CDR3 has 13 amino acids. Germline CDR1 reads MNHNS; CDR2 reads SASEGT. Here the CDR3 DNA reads TGTGCCAGCAGCATGGACAGGGGTTCACCCCTCCACTTT. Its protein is CASSMDRGSPLHF.

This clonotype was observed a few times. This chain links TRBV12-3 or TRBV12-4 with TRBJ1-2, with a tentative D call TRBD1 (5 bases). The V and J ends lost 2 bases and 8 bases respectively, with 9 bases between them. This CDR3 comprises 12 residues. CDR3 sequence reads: CASSLMGTGYTF. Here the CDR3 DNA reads TGTGCCAGCAGTTTAATGGGGACCGGCTACACCTTC.

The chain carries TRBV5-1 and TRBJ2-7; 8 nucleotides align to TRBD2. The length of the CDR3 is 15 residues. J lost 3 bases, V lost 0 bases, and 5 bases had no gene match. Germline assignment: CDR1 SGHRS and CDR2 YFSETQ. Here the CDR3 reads CASSLGSGGHYEQYF. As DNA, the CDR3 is TGCGCCAGCAGCTTGGGCAGCGGGGGTCACTACGAGCAGTACTTC.

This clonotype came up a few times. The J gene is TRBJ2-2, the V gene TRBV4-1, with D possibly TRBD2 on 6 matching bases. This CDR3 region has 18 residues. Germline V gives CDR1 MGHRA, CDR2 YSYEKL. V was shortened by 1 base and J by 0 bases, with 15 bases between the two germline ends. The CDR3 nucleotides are TGCGCCAGCAGCCAAGTTGGTAGGAGGGGTCCGAACACCGGGGAGCTGTTTTTT. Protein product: CASSQVGRRGPNTGELFF.

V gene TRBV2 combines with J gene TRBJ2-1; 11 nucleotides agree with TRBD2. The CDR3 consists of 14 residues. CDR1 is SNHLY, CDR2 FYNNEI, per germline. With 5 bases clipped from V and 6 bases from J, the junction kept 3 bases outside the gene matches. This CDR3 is CASSRLAGGNEQFF. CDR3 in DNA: TGTGCCAGCAGTCGGCTAGCGGGGGGCAATGAGCAGTTCTTC.

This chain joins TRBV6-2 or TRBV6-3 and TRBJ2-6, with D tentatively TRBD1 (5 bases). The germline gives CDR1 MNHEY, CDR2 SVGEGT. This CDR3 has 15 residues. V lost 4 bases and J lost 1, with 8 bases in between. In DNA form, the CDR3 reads TGTGCCAGCAGTTCAGGGAATTCTGGGGCCAACGTCCTGACTTTC. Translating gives CASSSGNSGANVLTF.

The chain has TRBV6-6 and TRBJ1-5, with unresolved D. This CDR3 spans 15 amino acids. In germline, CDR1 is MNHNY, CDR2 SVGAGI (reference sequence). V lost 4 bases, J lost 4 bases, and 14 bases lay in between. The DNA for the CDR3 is TGTGCCAGCAGTTCAAGGGAGGAGGTGAATCAGCCCCAGCATTTT. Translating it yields CASSSREEVNQPQHF.

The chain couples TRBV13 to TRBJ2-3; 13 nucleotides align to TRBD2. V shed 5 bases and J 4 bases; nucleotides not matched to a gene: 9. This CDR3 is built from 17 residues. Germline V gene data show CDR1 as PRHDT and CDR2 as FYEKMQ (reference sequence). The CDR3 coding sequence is TGTGCCAGCAGCCGGCGGACTAGCGGGAGAGTGGCAGATACGCAGTATTTT. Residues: CASSRRTSGRVADTQYF.